This T cell receptor (beta chain) was documented in a study of cytomegalovirus exposure and HLA in healthy donors. Germline assignment: CDR1 SGHNT and CDR2 YYREEE (reference sequence). J lost 7 bases, V lost 4 bases, and 10 bases had no gene match. The CDR3 length is 15 residues. The PCR used 60 Vbeta and 13 Jbeta primers. Generated by immunoSEQ multiplex PCR, the TCRdb table keeps only in-frame clones and is missing some. The table lists over 150,000 clones, 80% of them singletons, with about 4.3% in the top ten. In its sample, this clone was seen a few times. Its specificity is unknown. Study-level findings and limits: Presence/absence results assume similar sequencing depth per donor, which may not hold.

The receptor was derived from a young man in good health and CMV-seronegative. Sequenced sample: PBMCs. This chain links TRBV5-4 with TRBJ2-2, with 7 nucleotides matching TRBD1. CDR3 coding DNA: TGTGCCAGCAGCCCGAGACAGGGCCTGGGCGGGGAGCTGTTTTTT. Its protein product is CASSPRQGLGGELFF. The variable domain in full, with the rest retrieved from reference TRBV5-4 and TRBJ2-2, is ETGVTQSPTHLIKTRGQQVTLRCSSQSGHNTVSWYQQALGQGPQFIFQYYREEENGRGNFPPRFSGLQFPNYSSELNVNALELDDSALYLCASSPRQGLGGELFFGEGSRLTVL.